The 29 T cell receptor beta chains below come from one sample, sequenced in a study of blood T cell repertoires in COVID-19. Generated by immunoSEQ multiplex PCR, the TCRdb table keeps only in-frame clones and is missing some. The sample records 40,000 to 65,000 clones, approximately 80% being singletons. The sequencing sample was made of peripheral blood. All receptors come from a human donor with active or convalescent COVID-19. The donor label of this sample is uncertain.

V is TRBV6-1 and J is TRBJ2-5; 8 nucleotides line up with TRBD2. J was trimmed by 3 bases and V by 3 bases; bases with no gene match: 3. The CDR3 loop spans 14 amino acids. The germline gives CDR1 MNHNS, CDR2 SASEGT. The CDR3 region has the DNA TGTGCCAGCAGTGACGGACTAGCTAAAGAGACCCAGTACTTC. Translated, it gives CASSDGLAKETQYF.

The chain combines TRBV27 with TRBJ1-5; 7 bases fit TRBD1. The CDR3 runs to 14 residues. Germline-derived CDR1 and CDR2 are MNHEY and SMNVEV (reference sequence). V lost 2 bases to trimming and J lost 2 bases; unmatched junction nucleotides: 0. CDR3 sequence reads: CASSLGQGNQPQHF. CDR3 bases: TGTGCCAGCAGTTTAGGACAGGGCAATCAGCCCCAGCATTTT.

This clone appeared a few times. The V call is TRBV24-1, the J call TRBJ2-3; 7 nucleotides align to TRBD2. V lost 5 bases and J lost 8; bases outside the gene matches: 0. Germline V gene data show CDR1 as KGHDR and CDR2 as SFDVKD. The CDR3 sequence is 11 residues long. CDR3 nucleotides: TGTGCCACCAGTGGGGGGGGTACGCAGTATTTT. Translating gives CATSGGGTQYF.

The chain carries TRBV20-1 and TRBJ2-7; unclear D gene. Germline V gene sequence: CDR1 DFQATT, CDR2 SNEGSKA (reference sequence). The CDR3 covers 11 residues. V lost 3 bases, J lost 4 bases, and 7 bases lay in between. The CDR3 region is CSASIKYEQYF. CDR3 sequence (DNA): TGCAGTGCTAGCATCAAATACGAGCAGTACTTC.

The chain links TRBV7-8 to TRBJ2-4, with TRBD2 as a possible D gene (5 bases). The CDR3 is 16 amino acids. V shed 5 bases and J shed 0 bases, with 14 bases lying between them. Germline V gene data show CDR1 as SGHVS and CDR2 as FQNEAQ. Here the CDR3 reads CASSPRDSLAKNIQYF. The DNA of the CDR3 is TGTGCCAGCAGCCCCCGGGATTCCTTAGCCAAAAACATTCAGTACTTC. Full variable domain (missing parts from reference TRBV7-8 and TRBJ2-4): GAGVSQSPRYKVAKRGQDVALRCDPISGHVSLFWYQQALGQGPEFLTYFQNEAQLDKSGLPSDRFFAERPEGSVSTLKIQRTQQEDSAVYLCASSPRDSLAKNIQYFGAGTRLSVL.

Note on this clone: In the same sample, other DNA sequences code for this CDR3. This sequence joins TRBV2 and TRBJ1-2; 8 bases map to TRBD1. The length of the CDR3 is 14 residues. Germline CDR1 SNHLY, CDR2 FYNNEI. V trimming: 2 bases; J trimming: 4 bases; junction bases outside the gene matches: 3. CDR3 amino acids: CASSEQGARYGYTF. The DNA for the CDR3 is TGTGCCAGCAGTGAACAGGGGGCGCGCTATGGCTACACCTTC.

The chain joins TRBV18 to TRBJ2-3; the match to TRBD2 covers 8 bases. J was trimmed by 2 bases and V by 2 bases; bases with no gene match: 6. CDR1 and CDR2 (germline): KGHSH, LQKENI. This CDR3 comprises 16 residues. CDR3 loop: CASSPGGGRTTDTQYF. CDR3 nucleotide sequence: TGTGCCAGCTCACCAGGTGGCGGGAGGACCACAGATACGCAGTATTTT.

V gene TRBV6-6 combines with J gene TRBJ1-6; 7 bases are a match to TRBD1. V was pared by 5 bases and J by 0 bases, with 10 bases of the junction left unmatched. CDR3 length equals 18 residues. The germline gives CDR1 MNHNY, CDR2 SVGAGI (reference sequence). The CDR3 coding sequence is TGTGCCAGCAGTCTCCCCAGGGGGGCAAGCTCCTATAATTCACCCCTCCACTTT. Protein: CASSLPRGASSYNSPLHF.

The CDR3 spells CASSRDRAGVNEQFF. In DNA form, the CDR3 reads TGTGCCAGCAGCCGTGACAGAGCAGGAGTCAATGAGCAGTTCTTC. The chain employs TRBV7-2 and TRBJ2-1; possible D gene TRBD1, 5 bases. The CDR3 length is 15 residues. The ends were cut back, 5 bases at V and 6 bases at J, with 17 bases in the middle. From germline, CDR1 is SGHTA and CDR2 FQGNSA.

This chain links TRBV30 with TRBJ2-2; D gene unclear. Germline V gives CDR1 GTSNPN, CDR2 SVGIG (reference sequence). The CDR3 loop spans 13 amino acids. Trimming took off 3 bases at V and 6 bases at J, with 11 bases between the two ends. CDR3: CAWRSVEAGELFF. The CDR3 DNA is TGTGCCTGGAGATCAGTAGAGGCCGGGGAGCTGTTTTTT.

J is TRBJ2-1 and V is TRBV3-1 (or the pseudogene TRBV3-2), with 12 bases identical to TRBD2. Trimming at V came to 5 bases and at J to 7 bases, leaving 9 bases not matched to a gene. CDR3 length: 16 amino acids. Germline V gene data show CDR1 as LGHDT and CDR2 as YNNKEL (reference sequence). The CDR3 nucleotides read TGTGCCAGCAGCTCCAGAACGACTAGCGGGAGTAATGAGCAGTTCTTC. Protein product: CASSSRTTSGSNEQFF.

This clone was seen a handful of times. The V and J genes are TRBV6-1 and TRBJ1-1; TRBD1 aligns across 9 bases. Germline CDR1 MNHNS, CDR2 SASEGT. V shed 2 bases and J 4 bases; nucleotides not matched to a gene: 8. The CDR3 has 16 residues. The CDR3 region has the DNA TGTGCCAGCAGTGAACGACAGGGGGTTCGGGGCACTGAAGCTTTCTTT. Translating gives CASSERQGVRGTEAFF.

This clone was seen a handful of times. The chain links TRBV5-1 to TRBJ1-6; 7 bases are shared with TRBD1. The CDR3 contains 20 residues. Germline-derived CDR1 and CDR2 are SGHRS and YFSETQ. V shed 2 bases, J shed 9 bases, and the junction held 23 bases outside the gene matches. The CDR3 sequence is CASSFHPARQGLSVGSPLHF. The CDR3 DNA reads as TGCGCCAGCAGCTTTCACCCAGCCAGACAGGGTTTGAGCGTAGGTTCACCCCTCCACTTT.

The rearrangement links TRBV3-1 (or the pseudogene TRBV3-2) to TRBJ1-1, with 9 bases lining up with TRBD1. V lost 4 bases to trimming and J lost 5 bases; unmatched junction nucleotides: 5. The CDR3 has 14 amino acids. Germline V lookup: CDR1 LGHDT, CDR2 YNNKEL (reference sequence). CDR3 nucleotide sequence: TGTGCCAGCAGCCGTGGGACAGGGAGGACTGAAGCTTTCTTT. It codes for CASSRGTGRTEAFF.

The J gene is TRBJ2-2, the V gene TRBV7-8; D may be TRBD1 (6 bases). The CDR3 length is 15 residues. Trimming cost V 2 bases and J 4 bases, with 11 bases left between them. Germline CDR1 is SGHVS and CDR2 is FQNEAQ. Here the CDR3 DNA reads TGTGCCAGCAGCTTATGGGAACAGGGCACCGGGGAGCTGTTTTTT. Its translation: CASSLWEQGTGELFF.

CDR3 protein: CASSQPGTGRAYEQYF. CDR3 in DNA: TGTGCCAGCAGCCAACCCGGGACAGGGAGGGCCTACGAGCAGTACTTC. The V gene is TRBV3-1 (or the pseudogene TRBV3-2), the J gene TRBJ2-7; 9 positions agree with TRBD1. Trimming removed 2 bases from V and 2 bases from J; junction bases left unmatched: 7. The CDR3 length is 16 residues. Germline loops: CDR1 LGHDT, CDR2 YNNKEL (reference sequence).

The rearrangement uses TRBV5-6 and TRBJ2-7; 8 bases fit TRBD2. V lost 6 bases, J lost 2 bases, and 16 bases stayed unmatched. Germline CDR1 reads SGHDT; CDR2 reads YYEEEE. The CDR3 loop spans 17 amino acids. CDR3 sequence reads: CASTRMPPSGSPYEQYF. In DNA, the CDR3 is TGTGCCAGCACCCGGATGCCCCCTAGCGGGTCCCCCTACGAGCAGTACTTC. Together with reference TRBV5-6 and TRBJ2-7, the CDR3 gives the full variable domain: DAGVTQSPTHLIKTRGQQVTLRCSPKSGHDTVSWYQQALGQGPQFIFQYYEEEERQRGNFPDRFSGHQFPNYSSELNVNALLLGDSALYLCASTRMPPSGSPYEQYFGPGTRLTVT.

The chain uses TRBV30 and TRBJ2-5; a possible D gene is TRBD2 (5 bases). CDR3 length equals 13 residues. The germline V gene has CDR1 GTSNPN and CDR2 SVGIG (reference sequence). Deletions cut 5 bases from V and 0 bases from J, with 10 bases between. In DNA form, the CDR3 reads TGTGCCTGGGTCTCCGGGAACCAAGAGACCCAGTACTTC. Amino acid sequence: CAWVSGNQETQYF.

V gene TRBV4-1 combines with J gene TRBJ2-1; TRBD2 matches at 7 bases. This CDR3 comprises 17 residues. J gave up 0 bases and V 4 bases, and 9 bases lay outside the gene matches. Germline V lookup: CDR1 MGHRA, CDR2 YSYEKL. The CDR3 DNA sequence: TGCGCCAGCAGCCCTACGGGACTAAAGAGCTCCTACAATGAGCAGTTCTTC. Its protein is CASSPTGLKSSYNEQFF.

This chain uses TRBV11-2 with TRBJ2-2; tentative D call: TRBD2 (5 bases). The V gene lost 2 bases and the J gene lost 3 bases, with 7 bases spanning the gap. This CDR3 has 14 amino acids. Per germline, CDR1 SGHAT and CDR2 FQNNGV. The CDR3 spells CASSLREYTGELFF. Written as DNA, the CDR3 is TGTGCCAGCAGCTTAAGGGAGTACACCGGGGAGCTGTTTTTT.

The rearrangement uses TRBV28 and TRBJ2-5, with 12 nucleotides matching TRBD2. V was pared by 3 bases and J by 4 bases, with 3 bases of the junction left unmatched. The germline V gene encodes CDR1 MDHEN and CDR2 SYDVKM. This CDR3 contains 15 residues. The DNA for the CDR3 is TGTGCCAGCAGTTTCCTAGCGGGAGGGGTAGAGACCCAGTACTTC. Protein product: CASSFLAGGVETQYF.

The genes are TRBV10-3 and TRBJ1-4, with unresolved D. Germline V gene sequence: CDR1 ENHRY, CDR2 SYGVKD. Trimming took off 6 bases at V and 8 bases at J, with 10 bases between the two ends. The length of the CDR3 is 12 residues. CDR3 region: CAISGEEEKLFF. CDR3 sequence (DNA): TGTGCCATCAGCGGGGAGGAAGAAAAACTGTTTTTT.

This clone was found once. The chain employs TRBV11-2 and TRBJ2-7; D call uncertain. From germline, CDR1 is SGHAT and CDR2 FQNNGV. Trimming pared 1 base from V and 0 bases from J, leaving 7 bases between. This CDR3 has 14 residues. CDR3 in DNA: TGTGCCAGCAGCTTAGGCCGGGTCTCCTACGAGCAGTACTTC. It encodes CASSLGRVSYEQYF.

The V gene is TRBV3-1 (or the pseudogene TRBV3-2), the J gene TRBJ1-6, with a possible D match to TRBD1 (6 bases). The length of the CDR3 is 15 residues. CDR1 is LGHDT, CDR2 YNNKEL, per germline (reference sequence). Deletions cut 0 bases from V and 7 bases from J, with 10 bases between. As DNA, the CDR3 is TGTGCCAGCAGCCAAGAGGGGGCAGGGAATTCACCCCTCCACTTT. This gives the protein CASSQEGAGNSPLHF.

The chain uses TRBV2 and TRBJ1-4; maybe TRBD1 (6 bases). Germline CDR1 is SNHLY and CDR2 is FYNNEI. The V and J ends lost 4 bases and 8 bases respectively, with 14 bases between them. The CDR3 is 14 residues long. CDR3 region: CASSGATGLEKLFF. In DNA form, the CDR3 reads TGTGCCAGCAGTGGGGCGACAGGACTGGAAAAACTGTTTTTT.

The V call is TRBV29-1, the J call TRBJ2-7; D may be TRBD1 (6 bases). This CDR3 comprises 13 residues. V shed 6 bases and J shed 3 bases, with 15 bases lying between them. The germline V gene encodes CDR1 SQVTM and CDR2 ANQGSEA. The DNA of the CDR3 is TGCAGCGTGGCCGGGACAAACGGCTACGAGCAGTACTTC. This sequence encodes CSVAGTNGYEQYF.

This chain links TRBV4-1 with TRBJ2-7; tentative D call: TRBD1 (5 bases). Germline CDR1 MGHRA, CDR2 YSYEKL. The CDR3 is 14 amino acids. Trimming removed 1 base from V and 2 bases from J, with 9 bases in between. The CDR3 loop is CASSQGTGPYEQYF. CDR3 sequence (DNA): TGCGCCAGCAGCCAAGGAACAGGACCCTACGAGCAGTACTTC.

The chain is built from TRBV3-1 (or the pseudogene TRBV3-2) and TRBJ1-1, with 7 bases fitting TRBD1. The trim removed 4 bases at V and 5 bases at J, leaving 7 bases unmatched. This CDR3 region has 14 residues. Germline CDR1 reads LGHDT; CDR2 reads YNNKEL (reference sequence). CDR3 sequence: CASSLAGGGTEAFF. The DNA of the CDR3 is TGTGCCAGCAGCCTAGCAGGGGGTGGGACTGAAGCTTTCTTT.

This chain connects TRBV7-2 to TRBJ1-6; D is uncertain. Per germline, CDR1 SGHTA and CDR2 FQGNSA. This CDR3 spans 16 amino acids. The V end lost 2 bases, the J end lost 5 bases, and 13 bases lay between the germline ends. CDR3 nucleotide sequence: TGTGCCAGCAGCTTAATAGGCGGCGTCAATAATTCACCCCTCCACTTT. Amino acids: CASSLIGGVNNSPLHF.